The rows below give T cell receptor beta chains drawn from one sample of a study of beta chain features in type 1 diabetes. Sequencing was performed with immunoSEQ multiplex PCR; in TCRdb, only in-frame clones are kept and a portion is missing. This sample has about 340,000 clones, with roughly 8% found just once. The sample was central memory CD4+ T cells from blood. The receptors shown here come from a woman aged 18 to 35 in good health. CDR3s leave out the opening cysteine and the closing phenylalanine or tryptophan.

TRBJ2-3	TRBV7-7	ASSPTLAGGPDTQY
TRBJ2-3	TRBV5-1	ASSLAAGVYTDTQY
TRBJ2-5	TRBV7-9	ASSIGQTQY
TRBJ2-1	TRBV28	ASSLFSGSSYNEQF
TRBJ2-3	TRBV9	ASSVGKENTQY
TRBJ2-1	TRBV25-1	ASSEKLPSGNEQF
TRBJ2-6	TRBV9	ASSVMSGANVLT
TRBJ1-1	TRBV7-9	ASSLRGPRAPGARGAF
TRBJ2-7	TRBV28	ASSWADYEQY
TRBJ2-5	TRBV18	ASSRLSGSGIDRETQY
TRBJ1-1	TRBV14	ASSRDTWNTEAF